What follows are 6 T cell receptor beta chains derived from one specimen sequenced in a study of blood T cell repertoires in COVID-19. Assay: immunoSEQ multiplex PCR; the TCRdb copy retains only in-frame clones and omits some. The sample lists some 240,000 clones; 75% to 85% were seen once. The specimen was peripheral blood. Receptor source: a woman in her 70s with COVID-19, enrolled during active disease.

The rearrangement joins TRBV30 to TRBJ2-2, with D unclear. CDR3 size: 16 residues. Germline loops: CDR1 GTSNPN, CDR2 SVGIG (reference sequence). Trimming pared 0 bases from V and 2 bases from J, leaving 13 bases between. The CDR3 DNA reads TGTGCCTGGAGTGTGCGAGTTAATATTAACACCGGGGAGCTGTTTTTT. Protein: CAWSVRVNINTGELFF.

The J gene is TRBJ2-7, the V gene TRBV6-2 or TRBV6-3; D is unclear. The CDR3 is made up of 16 amino acids. Per germline, CDR1 MNHEY and CDR2 SVGEGT. Trimming stripped 3 bases from V and 3 bases from J, with 18 bases between. The CDR3, as DNA: TGTGCCAGCAGTTATTTTTTTTCAGGATCCTTCTACGAGCAGTACTTC. It yields the protein CASSYFFSGSFYEQYF.

The chain couples TRBV7-9 to TRBJ1-1; no definite D call. The CDR3 length is 13 residues. Trimming pared 5 bases from V and 0 bases from J, leaving 7 bases between. Germline assignment: CDR1 SEHNR and CDR2 FQNEAQ (reference sequence). The CDR3 nucleotides are TGTGCCAGCAGCCCGACATTGAACACTGAAGCTTTCTTT. Its protein product is CASSPTLNTEAFF.

The chain combines TRBV3-1 (or the pseudogene TRBV3-2) with TRBJ1-2; TRBD1 aligns across 7 bases. The germline gives CDR1 LGHDT, CDR2 YNNKEL (reference sequence). The CDR3 runs to 13 residues. V gave up 0 bases and J gave up 6 bases; unmatched junction bases: 1. The CDR3 DNA is TGTGCCAGCAGCCAAGATAGGGGGCATGGCTACACCTTC. Translation: CASSQDRGHGYTF.

The V gene is TRBV6-6, the J gene TRBJ2-2; 9 nucleotides agree with TRBD1. Germline assignment: CDR1 MNHNY and CDR2 SVGAGI (reference sequence). V lost 5 bases, J lost 4 bases, and 8 bases stayed unmatched. This CDR3 has 16 residues. CDR3 DNA sequence: TGTGCCAGCAGTAGATCGGACAGGGGTGGCACCGGGGAGCTGTTTTTT. Its protein is CASSRSDRGGTGELFF.

This clone was recorded only once. The chain recombines TRBV19 with TRBJ1-2, with D tentatively TRBD1 (6 bases). Germline V lookup: CDR1 LNHDA, CDR2 SQIVND (reference sequence). CDR3 length: 15 amino acids. Trimming cost V 5 bases and J 2 bases, with 15 bases left between them. The CDR3, as DNA: TGTGCCAGTAGTTTTCGACAGGACGCGAACTATGGCTACACCTTC. Residues: CASSFRQDANYGYTF.